This TCR beta chain was recovered during a study of T-cell memory formation after mild COVID-19. Study information: Largely, TCR clusters stayed within a single donor. Findings and limits, study-wide: Pre-infection memory showed some responding clones, and this suggested that cross-reactive memory joined.

Losses at the gene ends were 2 bases for V and 4 bases for J; bases not matched to a gene: 7. Germline-derived CDR1 and CDR2 are MDHEN and SYDVKM. CDR3 length: 16 residues. Constant-segment primers were used for 5'RACE, and the resulting TCR alpha and TCR beta cDNA libraries carried sample barcodes and UMIs. TCRdb passed the 5' RACE reads through MiXCR, listing each CDR3 protein once. This table holds under 200,000 distinct CDR3 sequences, roughly 11% found once. As regards this clonotype: The antigen is unknown.

Sequenced input: PBMCs or a T cell subset sorted from them (not recorded which). This chain joins TRBV28 and TRBJ2-3; TRBD2 aligns across 9 bases. The source of this sequence is a man between 18 and 35 years old who had mild COVID-19 (a few samples of this study predate the infection). Cell type and time point are not known. The CDR3, as DNA: TGTGCCAGCAGTTTAGACGGCGGGGGGGAACCAGATACGCAGTATTTT. Encoded protein: CASSLDGGGEPDTQYF.